Here is one T cell receptor beta chain with its context. The antigen is undetermined. This CDR3 has 14 residues. V lost 1 base, J lost 9 bases, and 18 bases lay in between. Germline values: CDR1 SQVTM, CDR2 ANQGSEA. This entry belongs to a study of post-analysis software for immune sequencing data. In the study overall: Disease trajectories encompassed relapsing-remitting, secondary progressive and progressive-relapsing multiple sclerosis. General observations from the study: Included in a set of five TRBV segments more frequent in patients than controls were TRBV5-6, TRBV5-1 and TRBV20-1.

Carried by the TCR beta cDNA libraries were unique molecular identifiers. One entry per CDR3 protein, called by TCRdb with MiXCR from the PCR reads. The sample records 600,000 to 700,000 distinct CDR3 sequences, about 60% being singletons. This sequence was found in a girl aged 2 to 10 with multiple sclerosis. The sequenced material came from blood. The J gene is TRBJ2-5, the V gene TRBV29-1; D not certain. The CDR3 protein is CSVEAIQVTEAQYF. The CDR3 DNA is TGCAGCGTTGAAGCGATCCAGGTTACCGAGGCCCAGTACTTC.